These 32 T cell receptor beta chains originate from one sample sequenced in a study of radiation and T cells in renal cell carcinoma (dated by TCRdb to the early 2020s). The library was made by the immunoSEQ multiplex PCR assay. TCRdb holds this immuneACCESS table with in-frame rearrangements only. Some clones are missing; in checked studies, unresolved V genes explain under half, and the rest has no known cause. The sample table shows approximately 17,000 clones, and approximately 49% are seen once. The ten largest clones capture around 43% of the sample. In light of the paper, this sample's time point label describes: tumor resected at nephrectomy. The treatment or condition label for this specimen denotes: 15 Gy SBRT to primary tumor, nephrectomy 4 weeks later. The source was tumor tissue, collected from a patient whose treatment included radiotherapy and nephrectomy. The receptors here all came from a woman aged 55-75 years with renal cell carcinoma.

This clone has more than one count but fewer than ten. The V gene is TRBV30, the J gene TRBJ1-2; D is perhaps TRBD1 (6 bases). Between the trimmed V and J ends, which lost 8 bases and 2 bases, there was a span of 12 bases. CDR3 length: 12 amino acids. Germline V gives CDR1 GTSNPN, CDR2 SVGIG (reference sequence). The DNA of the CDR3 is TGTGCCGGAGGGAGGGGGAACTATGGCTACACCTTC. Translated, it gives CAGGRGNYGYTF.

This clone has only a few counts. The V call is TRBV28, the J call TRBJ1-2; 9 bases are shared with TRBD1. Germline V lookup: CDR1 MDHEN, CDR2 SYDVKM. CDR3 length equals 18 residues. Germline trimming cut 6 bases from V and 4 bases from J; bases unmatched to any gene: 18. The chain's CDR3 is CASSPTGTGSYYGYGYTF. CDR3 nucleotide sequence: TGTGCCAGCAGCCCTACCGGGACAGGGTCATATTACGGCTATGGCTACACCTTC.

This chain joins TRBV27 and TRBJ2-1; 10 positions agree with TRBD2. This CDR3 is built from 14 residues. The junction had 10 bases not matched to a gene; V was cut back by 5 bases and J by 12 bases. Per the germline V gene, CDR1 is MNHEY and CDR2 is SMNVEV (reference sequence). This chain's CDR3 is CASSGGTSAKSQFF. The CDR3 bases are TGTGCCAGCAGTGGAGGGACTAGCGCTAAATCGCAGTTCTTC.

The genes are TRBV11-3 and TRBJ2-3; tentative D call: TRBD2 (6 bases). Germline-derived CDR1 and CDR2 are SGHNT and YENEEA. The CDR3 runs 13 residues. Trimming stripped 0 bases from V and 9 bases from J, with 10 bases between. CDR3 bases: TGTGCCAGCAGCTTAGAGGGCGGGACCACGCAGTATTTT. Its protein is CASSLEGGTTQYF.

This clone appeared a few times. The chain is built from TRBV7-9 and TRBJ2-3; no clear D. The germline V and J ends were trimmed by 1 base and 1 base, with 12 bases remaining between them. This CDR3 spans 16 amino acids. CDR1 is SEHNR and CDR2 is FQNEAQ in the germline V gene (reference sequence). This chain's CDR3 is CASSLGVGGRTDTQYF. CDR3 coding DNA: TGTGCCAGCAGCTTAGGTGTAGGCGGCCGCACAGATACGCAGTATTTT.

This clone was observed at least ten times. V usage is TRBV20-1 and J usage is TRBJ2-5; D gene unclear. This CDR3 is 11 amino acids long. Germline CDR1 DFQATT, CDR2 SNEGSKA (reference sequence). V dropped 5 bases and J dropped 5 bases, with 9 bases sitting between them. The CDR3, as DNA: TGCAGTGCTGAGACGACGGAGACCCAGTACTTC. It is translated as CSAETTETQYF.

This clone was found a few times. The chain has TRBV19 and TRBJ2-2, with D unresolved. The CDR3 length is 15 residues. V was trimmed by 7 bases and J by 6 bases, leaving 18 bases between them. CDR1 is LNHDA and CDR2 is SQIVND in the germline V gene (reference sequence). Here the CDR3 DNA reads TGTGCCAGTACTCCTACTGACTCGGCTTCCGGGGAGCTGTTTTTT. Amino acid sequence: CASTPTDSASGELFF. Drawing the rest from reference TRBV19 and TRBJ2-2, the complete variable domain is DGGITQSPKYLFRKEGQNVTLSCEQNLNHDAMYWYRQDPGQGLRLIYYSQIVNDFQKGDIAEGYSVSREKKESFPLTVTSAQKNPTAFYLCASTPTDSASGELFFGEGSRLTVL.

The chain recombines TRBV9 with TRBJ2-4, with D possibly being TRBD2 (6 bases). Trimming took off 4 bases at V and 1 base at J, with 21 bases between the two ends. Germline CDR1 is SGDLS and CDR2 is YYNGEE. This CDR3 region has 18 residues. The CDR3 sequence is CASSPSGWTGGAKNIQYF. CDR3 nucleotides: TGTGCCAGCAGCCCGTCAGGGTGGACCGGGGGTGCCAAAAACATTCAGTACTTC.

The V gene is TRBV6-1, the J gene TRBJ2-5; the match to TRBD1 covers 11 bases. This CDR3 comprises 14 residues. Losses at the gene ends were 6 bases for V and 1 base for J; bases not matched to a gene: 1. CDR1 is MNHNS and CDR2 is SASEGT in the germline V gene. CDR3 DNA sequence: TGTGCCAGCAGCGGACAGGGGGCCCAAGAGACCCAGTACTTC. This encodes CASSGQGAQETQYF.

This clone was seen many times. The chain carries TRBV14 and TRBJ2-7, with a possible D match to TRBD2 (6 bases). Per germline, CDR1 SGHDN and CDR2 FVKESK. V was cut by 5 bases and J by 4 bases, with 12 bases left in between. This CDR3 is 13 amino acids long. The chain's CDR3 is CASSSGLLYEQYF. CDR3 DNA: TGTGCCAGCAGCTCGGGACTCCTATACGAGCAGTACTTC.

The chain joins TRBV7-9 to TRBJ2-5; 7 bases align to TRBD1. The CDR3 contains 16 residues. The V gene's germline CDR1 is SEHNR and CDR2 FQNEAQ (reference sequence). Trimming cost V 4 bases and J 1 base; bases outside gene matches: 9. This CDR3 reads CASSSPGTEIQETQYF. In DNA form, the CDR3 reads TGTGCCAGCAGCTCCCCCGGGACAGAGATCCAAGAGACCCAGTACTTC.

The chain employs TRBV18 and TRBJ1-4, with TRBD1 matching 9 bases. CDR1 and CDR2 from the germline V gene are KGHSH and LQKENI. Trimming removed 3 bases from V and 7 bases from J; junction bases left unmatched: 0. The CDR3 is made up of 13 amino acids. The DNA of the CDR3 is TGTGCCAGCTCACCGGGACAGGGTGAAAAACTGTTTTTT. Its protein is CASSPGQGEKLFF.

The chain combines TRBV5-1 with TRBJ1-3; TRBD1 matches at 7 bases. CDR3 size: 15 residues. Per germline, CDR1 SGHRS and CDR2 YFSETQ. V shed 0 bases, J shed 3 bases, and the junction held 3 bases outside the gene matches. CDR3: CASSLEQGYGNTIYF. CDR3 nucleotide sequence: TGCGCCAGCAGCTTGGAACAGGGGTATGGAAACACCATATATTTT.

The gene calls are TRBV30 and TRBJ2-1, with 13 bases that match TRBD2. This CDR3 comprises 14 residues. Germline assignment: CDR1 GTSNPN and CDR2 SVGIG (reference sequence). V trimming: 3 bases; J trimming: 9 bases; junction bases outside the gene matches: 5. The CDR3 DNA reads TGTGCCTGGAGGCGGGGACTAGCGGGAAGTGAGCAGTTCTTC. Amino acid sequence: CAWRRGLAGSEQFF.

This sequence joins TRBV6-5 and TRBJ2-6, with 8 bases that match TRBD1. Trimming cost V 4 bases and J 4 bases; bases outside gene matches: 3. This CDR3 has 15 residues. CDR1 MNHEY and CDR2 SVGAGI come from the germline V gene. The DNA of the CDR3 is TGTGCCAGCAGTTCGGACAGGGCCGGGGCCAACGTCCTGACTTTC. Translated: CASSSDRAGANVLTF.

V and J are TRBV5-1 and TRBJ1-1, with 10 nucleotides matching TRBD1. Germline V gene lookup returns CDR1 SGHRS and CDR2 YFSETQ. With V trimmed by 4 bases and J by 5 bases, 5 bases remained unmatched. The CDR3 covers 14 residues. Here the CDR3 reads CASSRTGGDTEAFF. In DNA form, the CDR3 reads TGCGCCAGCAGCCGGACAGGGGGTGATACTGAAGCTTTCTTT.

The V and J genes are TRBV4-1 and TRBJ2-7; tentative D call: TRBD1 (6 bases). Germline V gene sequence: CDR1 MGHRA, CDR2 YSYEKL. The CDR3 has 14 residues. V lost 0 bases, J lost 6 bases, and 12 bases lay in between. As DNA, the CDR3 is TGCGCCAGCAGCCAAGACTCAAACAGGGCCGAGCAGTACTTC. Translated: CASSQDSNRAEQYF.

This chain connects TRBV29-1 to TRBJ2-3; 9 nucleotides line up with TRBD2. Germline CDR1 reads SQVTM; CDR2 reads ANQGSEA. After removal of 6 bases from V and 4 bases from J, the junction contained 11 bases not matched to a gene. The CDR3 loop spans 15 amino acids. The CDR3 bases are TGCAGCGTCTCCTATAGCGGGAGTCAACCAGATACGCAGTATTTT. This encodes CSVSYSGSQPDTQYF.

The J gene is TRBJ2-7, the V gene TRBV5-6; TRBD1 agrees at 8 bases. The CDR3 runs to 14 residues. From germline, CDR1 is SGHDT and CDR2 YYEEEE. V shed 2 bases and J 4 bases; nucleotides not matched to a gene: 5. CDR3 region: CASSFGQGLYEQYF. The DNA of the CDR3 is TGTGCCAGCAGCTTTGGACAGGGACTTTACGAGCAGTACTTC.

This clone was observed a few times. CDR3 in amino acids: CSATSGLNQYF. CDR3 bases: TGCAGTGCCACTAGCGGGCTAAACCAGTATTTT. This rearrangement joins TRBV20-1 to TRBJ2-3; the match to TRBD2 covers 9 bases. CDR1 is DFQATT and CDR2 is SNEGSKA in the germline V gene (reference sequence). The CDR3 is 11 residues long. Germline trimming cut 6 bases from V and 12 bases from J; bases unmatched to any gene: 7.

V is TRBV5-6 and J is TRBJ1-1; D is unclear. The ends were cut back, 2 bases at V and 6 bases at J, with 14 bases in the middle. The CDR3 is 14 amino acids. Germline CDR1 SGHDT, CDR2 YYEEEE. The CDR3 DNA follows: TGTGCCAGCAGCTTCTTGGGAGAAGGCGCTGAAGCTTTCTTT. This codes for CASSFLGEGAEAFF. The entire variable domain, with the rest obtained from reference TRBV5-6 and TRBJ1-1, is as follows: DAGVTQSPTHLIKTRGQQVTLRCSPKSGHDTVSWYQQALGQGPQFIFQYYEEEERQRGNFPDRFSGHQFPNYSSELNVNALLLGDSALYLCASSFLGEGAEAFFGQGTRLTVV.

The chain has TRBV6-6 and TRBJ2-7; 8 bases are shared with TRBD1. Germline lookup yields CDR1 MNHNY and CDR2 SVGAGI (reference sequence). V shed 11 bases and J 2 bases; nucleotides not matched to a gene: 5. This CDR3 comprises 12 residues. The CDR3 loop is CAGGQGAYEQYF. The CDR3 bases are TGTGCCGGAGGACAGGGTGCCTACGAGCAGTACTTC.

The gene calls are TRBV10-3 and TRBJ2-7; TRBD2 matches 8 bases. Trimming cost V 3 bases and J 4 bases; bases outside gene matches: 14. The CDR3 contains 17 residues. Germline loops: CDR1 ENHRY, CDR2 SYGVKD. The CDR3 protein is CAISDLGLAGGGYEQYF. Written as DNA, the CDR3 is TGTGCCATCAGTGACCTGGGACTGGCGGGAGGTGGGTACGAGCAGTACTTC.

The chain couples TRBV4-1 to TRBJ1-1; 9 nucleotides match TRBD1. The V segment lost 1 base and the J segment 3 bases; nucleotides outside the gene matches: 3. CDR3 size: 15 residues. The germline CDR1 and CDR2 sequences are MGHRA and YSYEKL. The CDR3 sequence is CASSQGGTGYTEAFF. The CDR3 bases are TGCGCCAGCAGCCAAGGGGGGACAGGGTACACTGAAGCTTTCTTT.

About this clone: The sample carries other DNA sequences with the same CDR3. The chain recombines TRBV5-6 with TRBJ1-1, with 10 bases aligning to TRBD1. This CDR3 comprises 16 residues. J lost 0 bases, V lost 3 bases, and 5 bases had no gene match. CDR1 and CDR2 (germline): SGHDT, YYEEEE. Here the CDR3 reads CASSSGTGDMNTEAFF. As DNA, the CDR3 is TGTGCCAGCAGCTCCGGGACAGGGGATATGAACACTGAAGCTTTCTTT. The complete variable domain, with remaining parts taken from reference TRBV5-6 and TRBJ1-1, reads DAGVTQSPTHLIKTRGQQVTLRCSPKSGHDTVSWYQQALGQGPQFIFQYYEEEERQRGNFPDRFSGHQFPNYSSELNVNALLLGDSALYLCASSSGTGDMNTEAFFGQGTRLTVV.

This sequence joins TRBV2 and TRBJ2-5; D tentatively fits TRBD1 or TRBD2 (5 bases each). V was shortened by 2 bases and J by 1 base, with 8 bases between the two germline ends. CDR3 length: 14 amino acids. Germline lookup yields CDR1 SNHLY and CDR2 FYNNEI. CDR3 sequence reads: CASSEFGGQETQYF. CDR3 DNA sequence: TGTGCCAGCAGTGAATTTGGGGGCCAAGAGACCCAGTACTTC.

This sequence joins TRBV11-3 and TRBJ2-1; 8 nucleotides line up with TRBD2. Germline V gene lookup returns CDR1 SGHNT and CDR2 YENEEA. The ends lost 5 bases at V and 9 bases at J; junction bases unmatched: 12. The length of the CDR3 is 15 residues. CDR3 nucleotides: TGTGCCAGCAGCCCGCCGGGACTAGGGGCGCGTGAGCAGTTCTTC. It yields the protein CASSPPGLGAREQFF.

The V call is TRBV2, the J call TRBJ1-1; D is unresolved. Trimming removed 7 bases from V and 1 base from J, with 13 bases in between. The length of the CDR3 is 14 residues. Per germline, CDR1 SNHLY and CDR2 FYNNEI. CDR3 protein: CASTGVEGNTEAFF. As DNA, the CDR3 is TGTGCCAGCACCGGAGTAGAGGGGAACACTGAAGCTTTCTTT.

This clone has a count of ten or more. The CDR3 nucleotides read TGTGCCAGCAGTGGGCAGAGGAACACCGGGGAGCTGTTTTTT. Translating it yields CASSGQRNTGELFF. The chain is built from TRBV2 and TRBJ2-2; D remains unclear. V lost 4 bases and J lost 1, with 7 bases in between. Germline V gives CDR1 SNHLY, CDR2 FYNNEI. CDR3 length equals 14 residues.

Only a few counts were recorded for this clone. The V gene is TRBV29-1, the J gene TRBJ1-2; no definite D call. Germline CDR1 reads SQVTM; CDR2 reads ANQGSEA. The CDR3 consists of 11 residues. With 2 bases removed from V and 3 bases from J, the gap between germline ends came to 4 bases. CDR3 DNA sequence: TGCAGCGTTGAACAGCACTATGGCTACACCTTC. Translated: CSVEQHYGYTF. The variable domain in full, completed from reference TRBV29-1 and TRBJ1-2, reads SAVISQKPSRDICQRGTSLTIQCQVDSQVTMMFWYRQQPGQSLTLIATANQGSEATYESGFVIDKFPISRPNLTFSTLTVSNMSPEDSSIYLCSVEQHYGYTFGSGTRLTVV.

This clone was counted between two and nine times. The gene calls are TRBV27 and TRBJ2-1; 12 bases match TRBD2. Trimming at V came to 4 bases and at J to 7 bases, leaving 14 bases not matched to a gene. CDR3 length: 18 residues. Germline V gene lookup returns CDR1 MNHEY and CDR2 SMNVEV (reference sequence). The CDR3 sequence: CASSWEALAGGIFNEQFF. The CDR3 DNA is TGTGCCAGCAGTTGGGAGGCCCTAGCGGGAGGGATCTTTAATGAGCAGTTCTTC.

In regard to this clone: Germline is not matched at one junction end, which may reflect a read error. In DNA, the CDR3 is TGTGCCATCAGTGAGATAAGGACACCCTACGAGCAGTACTTC. It is translated as CAISEIRTPYEQYF. The V call is TRBV6-5, the J call TRBJ2-7; D might be TRBD1 (5 bases). Germline lookup yields CDR1 MNHEY and CDR2 SVGAGI. The CDR3 is 14 amino acids.